Listed here are 17 T cell receptor beta chains from one sample, sequenced in a study of cytomegalovirus exposure and HLA in healthy donors. Produced via immunoSEQ multiplex PCR; TCRdb's table is partial and in-frame only. Among more than 250,000 clones, about nine tenths were seen once, and the ten largest hold approximately 3.1%. Input material: PBMCs. The receptors shown here come from a woman in her 30s in good health and CMV-seronegative.

V gene TRBV19 combines with J gene TRBJ2-3; D call uncertain. The CDR3 is 14 amino acids. V gave up 3 bases and J gave up 14 bases, with 21 bases separating them. Germline values: CDR1 LNHDA, CDR2 SQIVND (reference sequence). This CDR3 is CASSIRTQGAEMYF. DNA of the CDR3: TGTGCCAGTAGTATCCGGACCCAAGGCGCAGAGATGTATTTT.

This chain uses TRBV6-1 with TRBJ1-2; TRBD1 is a possible D gene (5 bases). The germline V and J ends were trimmed by 6 bases and 7 bases, with 9 bases remaining between them. The germline CDR1 and CDR2 sequences are MNHNS and SASEGT. This CDR3 comprises 11 residues. The CDR3 spells CASSREAGYTF. The CDR3, as DNA: TGTGCCAGCAGCAGGGAGGCTGGCTACACCTTC.

The rearrangement uses TRBV10-3 and TRBJ1-3; D is uncertain. The V gene lost 8 bases and the J gene lost 0 bases, with 17 bases spanning the gap. This CDR3 is 16 amino acids long. Per the germline V gene, CDR1 is ENHRY and CDR2 is SYGVKD. In nucleotides, the CDR3 is TGTGCCATCGGTCGTAACCGCGGTTCCTCTGGAAACACCATATATTTT. Amino acids: CAIGRNRGSSGNTIYF.

The chain has TRBV29-1 and TRBJ1-1, with 7 nucleotides matching TRBD1. V lost 7 bases and J lost 4; bases outside the gene matches: 9. Germline V gene data show CDR1 as SQVTM and CDR2 as ANQGSEA. The CDR3 length is 13 residues. The CDR3 DNA is TGCAGCGCCAGGGGACAGCCGGCCACTGAAGCTTTCTTT. Protein: CSARGQPATEAFF.

V usage is TRBV5-8 and J usage is TRBJ2-7, with D maybe TRBD2 (5 bases). V was cut by 5 bases and J by 1 base, with 19 bases left in between. Looked up from germline, CDR1 is SGHTS and CDR2 is YDEGEE. CDR3 size: 16 residues. This chain's CDR3 is CASSTRGGQRSYEQYF. CDR3 sequence (DNA): TGTGCCAGCAGTACACGAGGAGGTCAGCGTTCCTACGAGCAGTACTTC.

The chain recombines TRBV10-2 with TRBJ2-5, with TRBD2 matching over 14 bases. CDR1 and CDR2 from the germline V gene are WSHSY and SAAADI. The junction had 10 bases not matched to a gene; V was cut back by 6 bases and J by 4 bases. The CDR3 totals 17 residues. The CDR3 reads CASSPAGLAGDRETQYF. DNA of the CDR3: TGCGCCAGCAGCCCCGCGGGACTAGCGGGAGATCGAGAGACCCAGTACTTC.

The chain carries TRBV6-1 and TRBJ2-7, with D unclear. V dropped 6 bases and J dropped 0 bases, with 3 bases sitting between them. This CDR3 spans 11 amino acids. The V gene's germline CDR1 is MNHNS and CDR2 SASEGT. CDR3 coding DNA: TGTGCCAGCAGAACCTCCTACGAGCAGTACTTC. It codes for CASRTSYEQYF.

This chain uses TRBV4-3 with TRBJ2-7; the match to TRBD2 covers 9 bases. V lost 2 bases, J lost 1 base, and 3 bases stayed unmatched. The V gene's germline CDR1 is LGHNA and CDR2 YSLEER. This CDR3 region has 15 residues. Here the CDR3 reads CASSQRGRGSYEQYF. As DNA, the CDR3 is TGCGCCAGCAGCCAACGCGGGAGGGGTTCCTACGAGCAGTACTTC.

The chain recombines TRBV30 with TRBJ2-7; unclear D gene. V was trimmed by 0 bases and J by 3 bases, leaving 6 bases between them. Germline lookup yields CDR1 GTSNPN and CDR2 SVGIG (reference sequence). The CDR3 totals 12 residues. CDR3 DNA sequence: TGTGCCTGGAGTGTAGGGTTCTACGAGCAGTACTTC. It is translated as CAWSVGFYEQYF.

The rearrangement links TRBV21-1 to TRBJ2-5; the table names TRBD2, a call not compared with the DNA. TRBV21-1 is classified as a pseudogene. The CDR3 is 12 amino acids. The CDR3 nucleotides read TGTGCCAGCAGCGCAACTAGCGGGAGAGTCTACTTC. Its protein is CASSATSGRVYF.

The rearrangement joins TRBV2 to TRBJ2-5; TRBD1 matches 8 bases. The V gene's germline CDR1 is SNHLY and CDR2 FYNNEI. V lost 3 bases to trimming and J lost 4 bases; unmatched junction nucleotides: 10. This CDR3 has 16 residues. The CDR3 loop is CASSDTGGTGRETQYF. CDR3 DNA sequence: TGTGCCAGCAGTGATACGGGTGGGACAGGCAGAGAGACCCAGTACTTC. Variable domain in full (rest from reference TRBV2 and TRBJ2-5): EPEVTQTPSHQVTQMGQEVILRCVPISNHLYFYWYRQILGQKVEFLVSFYNNEISEKSEIFDDQFSVERPDGSNFTLKIRSTKLEDSAMYFCASSDTGGTGRETQYFGPGTRLLVL.

V is TRBV4-3 and J is TRBJ1-2; D uncertain. Germline lookup yields CDR1 LGHNA and CDR2 YSLEER. This CDR3 spans 13 amino acids. Trimming stripped 1 base from V and 5 bases from J, with 8 bases between. CDR3: CASSQGVGYGYTF. The CDR3 DNA reads as TGCGCCAGCAGCCAAGGGGTAGGGTATGGCTACACCTTC.

This rearrangement joins TRBV11-2 to TRBJ2-1, with 9 nucleotides matching TRBD1. J gave up 7 bases and V 5 bases, and 6 bases lay outside the gene matches. Germline V gene sequence: CDR1 SGHAT, CDR2 FQNNGV. The CDR3 spans 14 residues. The DNA for the CDR3 is TGTGCCAGCAGCCCCGGGACAGGGTATAATGAGCAGTTCTTC. The encoded protein is CASSPGTGYNEQFF.

The chain employs TRBV20-1 and TRBJ2-4; D tentatively fits TRBD1 or TRBD2 (5 bases each). V was shortened by 3 bases and J by 9 bases, with 6 bases between the two germline ends. The CDR3 runs to 10 residues. Germline V lookup: CDR1 DFQATT, CDR2 SNEGSKA (reference sequence). CDR3 bases: TGCAGTGCTAGTGGGGGCATTCAGTACTTC. Translation gives CSASGGIQYF.

This sequence joins TRBV5-1 and TRBJ2-5; 9 bases fit TRBD2. The CDR3 is made up of 16 amino acids. V lost 4 bases to trimming and J lost 3 bases; unmatched junction nucleotides: 10. Germline V gene data show CDR1 as SGHRS and CDR2 as YFSETQ. The CDR3 protein is CASSQGPTSGKETQYF. In nucleotides, the CDR3 is TGCGCCAGCAGCCAGGGGCCGACTAGCGGTAAAGAGACCCAGTACTTC.

V usage is TRBV27 and J usage is TRBJ2-7; 8 nucleotides match TRBD1. J lost 5 bases, V lost 2 bases, and 2 bases had no gene match. The CDR3 is 13 residues long. Germline CDR1 is MNHEY and CDR2 is SMNVEV (reference sequence). The DNA for the CDR3 is TGTGCCAGCAGTTTACAGGGACAGGACGAGCAGTACTTC. Translated: CASSLQGQDEQYF.

The V gene is TRBV21-1, the J gene TRBJ1-1; the tabulated D call, TRBD1, remains unverified against the DNA. TRBV21-1 is flagged as a pseudogene. This CDR3 region has 17 residues. CDR3 nucleotide sequence: TGTGCCAGCAGCAAACCCGGGACAGGGGACGAGAACACTGAAGCTTTCTTT. This codes for CASSKPGTGDENTEAFF.